This T cell receptor (beta chain) was sequenced for a study of blood T cell repertoires in COVID-19. Background on the study: Acute-phase and convalescent COVID-19 samples originated in the United States, Italy and Spain. From T cells, B-cell-depleted T cells, or PBMCs came the material, which was cDNA or gDNA.

Methods used by the authors: Amplification with reference gene primers provided the estimates of nucleated cell counts. TCRdb's copy holds only in-frame clones and misses some; the assay was immunoSEQ multiplex PCR. V and J calls and clone size are copied from that table; D and trimming were computed from the DNA. The sample lists around 180,000 clones, roughly 80% occurring once. Recovered status in Cohort 3 required two negative PCRs, clearance, or symptom resolution. CDR1 SGDLS and CDR2 YYNGEE come from the germline V gene. This CDR3 comprises 15 residues. V shed 2 bases, J shed 1 base, and the junction held 2 bases outside the gene matches.

Sequenced input: PBMCs or T cells enriched from blood (not recorded which). This chain links TRBV9 with TRBJ2-2; 7 nucleotides agree with TRBD1. The receptor comes from a man aged 50 to 60 who had recovered from COVID-19. CDR3 loop: CASSVTGKNTGELFF. CDR3 DNA sequence: TGTGCCAGCAGCGTGACAGGGAAGAACACCGGGGAGCTGTTTTTT.